Listed here are 25 T cell receptor beta chains from one sample, sequenced in a study of blood T cell repertoires in COVID-19. Sequencing was performed with immunoSEQ multiplex PCR; in TCRdb, only in-frame clones are kept and a portion is missing. The repertoire holds 250,000 to 300,000 clones, about nine tenths seen once, with approximately 2.5% in the top ten. Sequenced sample: PBMCs or T cells enriched from blood (not recorded which). Every receptor here comes from a middle-aged woman with acute COVID-19.

The chain couples TRBV19 to TRBJ2-7; 7 positions agree with TRBD2. Germline V gives CDR1 LNHDA, CDR2 SQIVND (reference sequence). With V trimmed by 1 base and J by 2 bases, 14 bases remained unmatched. The CDR3 covers 18 residues. The CDR3 nucleotides read TGTGCCAGTAGTATAGCTCAAGCGTCCGCCGGGGGGACCTACGAGCAGTACTTC. It encodes CASSIAQASAGGTYEQYF.

This clone was counted a single time. The chain employs TRBV7-9 and TRBJ1-2; D might be TRBD1 (5 bases). With 3 bases removed from V and 3 bases from J, the gap between germline ends came to 8 bases. CDR3 length equals 13 residues. Germline loops: CDR1 SEHNR, CDR2 FQNEAQ (reference sequence). The CDR3 spells CASSFMTDYGYTF. The CDR3 coding sequence is TGTGCCAGCAGCTTTATGACAGACTATGGCTACACCTTC.

The sample holds a few counts of this clone. The gene calls are TRBV2 and TRBJ2-7; 9 bases map to TRBD2. This CDR3 spans 15 amino acids. The ends lost 7 bases at V and 2 bases at J; junction bases unmatched: 9. Germline lookup yields CDR1 SNHLY and CDR2 FYNNEI. CDR3 nucleotide sequence: TGTGCCAGCATGCCTCAAGCGGGGGGTGCCTACGAGCAGTACTTC. Translating it yields CASMPQAGGAYEQYF.

V usage is TRBV27 and J usage is TRBJ2-2; 8 bases map to TRBD1. CDR3 length equals 14 residues. J gave up 5 bases and V 6 bases, and 5 bases lay outside the gene matches. CDR1 is MNHEY, CDR2 SMNVEV, per germline (reference sequence). CDR3 bases: TGTGCCAGCAGCTCCTGGACAGGGACCGGGGAGCTGTTTTTT. Residues: CASSSWTGTGELFF.

The chain couples TRBV7-9 to TRBJ2-3; 7 positions agree with TRBD2. The junction had 9 bases not matched to a gene; V was cut back by 2 bases and J by 4 bases. Per germline, CDR1 SEHNR and CDR2 FQNEAQ (reference sequence). The CDR3 runs 16 residues. For the CDR3, the DNA is TGTGCCAGCAGCTTAAGGCGGGGAGGGACGGCAGATACGCAGTATTTT. This encodes CASSLRRGGTADTQYF.

The rearrangement links TRBV5-1 to TRBJ2-2; tentatively, D is TRBD1 (6 bases). This CDR3 region has 15 residues. V lost 1 base and J 6 bases, leaving 13 bases between the germline ends. Looked up from germline, CDR1 is SGHRS and CDR2 is YFSETQ. Written as DNA, the CDR3 is TGCGCCAGCAGCTTGCAAGAAGGGGGTCCCGGGGAGCTGTTTTTT. As protein: CASSLQEGGPGELFF.

This rearrangement joins TRBV9 to TRBJ2-7; no firm D call. The V gene's germline CDR1 is SGDLS and CDR2 YYNGEE. The ends were cut back, 0 bases at V and 0 bases at J, with 10 bases in the middle. The CDR3 loop spans 15 amino acids. The CDR3 sequence: CASSVGWASSYEQYF. The DNA for the CDR3 is TGTGCCAGCAGCGTAGGGTGGGCGAGCTCCTACGAGCAGTACTTC. The full variable domain, with the rest looked up from reference TRBV9 and TRBJ2-7, is DSGVTQTPKHLITATGQRVTLRCSPRSGDLSVYWYQQSLDQGLQFLIQYYNGEERAKGNILERFSAQQFPDLHSELNLSSLELGDSALYFCASSVGWASSYEQYFGPGTRLTVT.

The chain has TRBV29-1 and TRBJ2-7, with D possibly matching TRBD1 (6 bases). Germline loops: CDR1 SQVTM, CDR2 ANQGSEA. Trimming removed 6 bases at V and 2 bases at J, with 14 bases between. The CDR3 covers 13 residues. CDR3 amino acids: CSVQGPSTYEQYF. In DNA, the CDR3 is TGCAGCGTCCAGGGGCCTTCAACCTACGAGCAGTACTTC.

CDR3 in amino acids: CAISEGQGGTDTQYF. For the CDR3, the DNA is TGTGCCATCAGTGAAGGACAGGGCGGGACAGATACGCAGTATTTT. V gene TRBV10-3 combines with J gene TRBJ2-3; 8 bases match TRBD1. This CDR3 is built from 15 residues. Trimming took 3 bases from V and 3 from J; bases not matched to a gene: 5. Germline V gives CDR1 ENHRY, CDR2 SYGVKD.

This chain uses TRBV19 with TRBJ1-1; D perhaps matches TRBD1 (5 bases). Germline V gene lookup returns CDR1 LNHDA and CDR2 SQIVND (reference sequence). The CDR3 has 13 residues. V lost 2 bases to trimming and J lost 4 bases, with 8 bases between them. DNA for the CDR3: TGTGCCAGTAGTATAATGGGGGGCACTGAAGCTTTCTTT. Its protein is CASSIMGGTEAFF.

The V and J genes are TRBV7-2 and TRBJ2-7; 7 positions match TRBD1. This CDR3 is 13 amino acids long. The germline V gene has CDR1 SGHTA and CDR2 FQGNSA. V lost 8 bases, J lost 3 bases, and 7 bases stayed unmatched. The CDR3 reads CASGTGVGYEQYF. CDR3 nucleotides: TGTGCCAGCGGAACAGGGGTGGGCTACGAGCAGTACTTC.

The chain combines TRBV27 with TRBJ1-6; 10 positions agree with TRBD1. The germline V gene has CDR1 MNHEY and CDR2 SMNVEV (reference sequence). This CDR3 contains 13 residues. The V gene end was trimmed by 5 bases and the J gene end by 10 bases; junction bases not matched to a gene: 2. The CDR3 DNA reads as TGTGCCAGCAGTACGGGACAGGGGTCACCCCTCCACTTT. It is translated as CASSTGQGSPLHF.

The CDR3 DNA follows: TGTGCCAGCCAAACCGGGACAGGGAATTCACCCCTCCACTTT. Translating gives CASQTGTGNSPLHF. This chain joins TRBV7-8 and TRBJ1-6; 9 bases agree with TRBD1. The length of the CDR3 is 14 residues. Looked up from germline, CDR1 is SGHVS and CDR2 is FQNEAQ. The V gene end was trimmed by 8 bases and the J gene end by 7 bases; junction bases not matched to a gene: 6. The full variable domain, in which reference TRBV7-8 and TRBJ1-6 provide the parts outside the CDR3, is GAGVSQSPRYKVAKRGQDVALRCDPISGHVSLFWYQQALGQGPEFLTYFQNEAQLDKSGLPSDRFFAERPEGSVSTLKIQRTQQEDSAVYLCASQTGTGNSPLHFGNGTRLTVT.

The chain carries TRBV2 and TRBJ2-1, with D unresolved. The CDR3 contains 14 residues. Trimming removed 4 bases from V and 8 bases from J, with 15 bases in between. Germline V CDR1 and CDR2: SNHLY, FYNNEI. In DNA form, the CDR3 reads TGTGCCAGCAGTGTCAGACTCACAATGGATGAGCAGTTCTTC. Protein: CASSVRLTMDEQFF. The complete variable domain, with remaining parts taken from reference TRBV2 and TRBJ2-1, reads EPEVTQTPSHQVTQMGQEVILRCVPISNHLYFYWYRQILGQKVEFLVSFYNNEISEKSEIFDDQFSVERPDGSNFTLKIRSTKLEDSAMYFCASSVRLTMDEQFFGPGTRLTVL.

This clone was counted a few times. This sample also contains other DNA sequences that code for the same CDR3. The V and J genes are TRBV5-1 and TRBJ2-1; D is possibly TRBD2 (5 bases). CDR1 is SGHRS, CDR2 YFSETQ, per germline. This CDR3 spans 15 amino acids. V gave up 0 bases and J gave up 0 bases, with 7 bases separating them. As DNA, the CDR3 is TGCGCCAGCAGCTTGGAAGGGAGCTCCTACAATGAGCAGTTCTTC. Translating gives CASSLEGSSYNEQFF.

J is TRBJ2-1 and V is TRBV5-1; 10 nucleotides match TRBD2. With V trimmed by 6 bases and J by 6 bases, 9 bases remained unmatched. Germline V lookup: CDR1 SGHRS, CDR2 YFSETQ. CDR3 size: 15 residues. CDR3: CASKQSSGSPNEQFF. CDR3 bases: TGCGCCAGCAAACAGTCTAGCGGGAGCCCCAATGAGCAGTTCTTC.

This clone has just one count. The chain joins TRBV4-3 to TRBJ2-1; 11 bases fit TRBD1. This CDR3 is 14 amino acids long. Germline V gives CDR1 LGHNA, CDR2 YSLEER. The trim removed 5 bases at V and 9 bases at J, leaving 6 bases unmatched. CDR3 in amino acids: CASSYGTGGGEQFF. CDR3 DNA: TGCGCCAGCAGCTACGGGACAGGGGGGGGTGAGCAGTTCTTC.

The chain couples TRBV5-6 to TRBJ1-3; a weak D match, TRBD1 (6 bases). Germline values: CDR1 SGHDT, CDR2 YYEEEE. V lost 5 bases and J lost 1, with 10 bases in between. This CDR3 has 14 amino acids. The CDR3 loop is CASRGRGSGNTIYF. CDR3 DNA: TGTGCCAGCAGGGGTAGGGGGTCTGGAAACACCATATATTTT.

The chain joins TRBV5-1 to TRBJ2-7, with a weak D call TRBD1 (6 bases). Germline V gene sequence: CDR1 SGHRS, CDR2 YFSETQ. The CDR3 has 13 amino acids. V was cut by 3 bases and J by 3 bases, with 10 bases left in between. The CDR3 DNA follows: TGCGCCAGCAGCTCGGGACATAACTACGAGCAGTACTTC. This encodes CASSSGHNYEQYF. The full variable domain, rest sourced from reference TRBV5-1 and TRBJ2-7, is KAGVTQTPRYLIKTRGQQVTLSCSPISGHRSVSWYQQTPGQGLQFLFEYFSETQRNKGNFPGRFSGRQFSNSRSEMNVSTLELGDSALYLCASSSGHNYEQYFGPGTRLTVT.

This chain links TRBV14 with TRBJ2-1; weak D call: TRBD2 (6 bases). CDR1 and CDR2 from the germline V gene are SGHDN and FVKESK. With 1 base removed from V and 10 bases from J, the gap between germline ends came to 11 bases. This CDR3 contains 13 residues. As DNA, the CDR3 is TGTGCCAGCAGCCAAGCGGGAGTCCGGGAGCAGTTCTTC. It translates to CASSQAGVREQFF.

The chain has TRBV7-9 and TRBJ1-1; D might be TRBD1 (6 bases). CDR3 length equals 13 residues. CDR1 and CDR2 from the germline V gene are SEHNR and FQNEAQ (reference sequence). V was pared by 5 bases and J by 3 bases, with 10 bases between. CDR3 nucleotide sequence: TGTGCCAGCAGCCTAGGGGGGGACACTGAAGCTTTCTTT. It yields the protein CASSLGGDTEAFF. Variable domain in full (rest from reference TRBV7-9 and TRBJ1-1): DTGVSQNPRHKITKRGQNVTFRCDPISEHNRLYWYRQTLGQGPEFLTYFQNEAQLEKSRLLSDRFSAERPKGSFSTLEIQRTEQGDSAMYLCASSLGGDTEAFFGQGTRLTVV.

The chain combines TRBV9 with TRBJ1-4, with 11 nucleotides matching TRBD1. J was trimmed by 4 bases and V by 3 bases; bases with no gene match: 8. This CDR3 contains 17 residues. Germline CDR1 reads SGDLS; CDR2 reads YYNGEE. The DNA of the CDR3 is TGTGCCAGCAGCGGGACAGGGGGCGCCGCCCTTAATGAAAAACTGTTTTTT. Translation gives CASSGTGGAALNEKLFF.

V usage is TRBV9 and J usage is TRBJ2-7, with 7 nucleotides matching TRBD1. V was clipped by 4 bases and J by 0 bases; unmatched bases: 10. The V gene's germline CDR1 is SGDLS and CDR2 YYNGEE. CDR3 length: 16 residues. The CDR3 protein is CASSYNRDSTSYEQYF. As DNA, the CDR3 is TGTGCCAGCAGCTATAACCGGGACAGCACCTCCTACGAGCAGTACTTC.

The J gene is TRBJ1-5, the V gene TRBV2; D is unclear. V lost 1 base and J 4 bases, leaving 8 bases between the germline ends. CDR3 length: 14 residues. From germline, CDR1 is SNHLY and CDR2 FYNNEI. CDR3 DNA sequence: TGTGCCAGCAGTGAAGGACGACAAAATCAGCCCCAGCATTTT. This sequence encodes CASSEGRQNQPQHF.

In its sample, this clone was seen once. The V and J genes are TRBV24-1 and TRBJ2-1, with TRBD1 matching over 9 bases. The CDR3 is 18 amino acids. Germline-derived CDR1 and CDR2 are KGHDR and SFDVKD. V shed 0 bases, J shed 8 bases, and the junction held 13 bases outside the gene matches. The CDR3 sequence is CATSDLPRPRTGVDEQFF. The DNA of the CDR3 is TGTGCCACCAGTGATTTGCCCCGGCCCCGGACAGGGGTAGATGAGCAGTTCTTC.